The rows below give T cell receptor beta chains drawn from one sample of a study of blood T cell repertoires in COVID-19. Some clones are missing from TCRdb's copy, which holds only in-frame ones; the method was immunoSEQ multiplex PCR. The sample yields approximately 70,000 clones, approximately 90% seen once. Sequencing was done on a sample of peripheral blood. These receptors were obtained from a human donor in a cohort sampled during active COVID-19. The CDR3 runs from the conserved cysteine through the conserved F or W. The order of the fields is clone size, J gene, CDR3 length, D gene, V gene, CDR3 protein, CDR3 DNA. The D gene is left open where the match is weak. Part of the rows lack a size; the others show once, few, many or a class for expanded clones.

clone size: NA
J gene: TRBJ2-1
CDR3 length: 15
D gene: NA
V gene: TRBV27
CDR3 protein: CASSLVGGSYNEQFF
CDR3 DNA: TGTGCCAGCAGTTTAGTGGGGGGCTCCTACAATGAGCAGTTCTTC

clone size: NA
J gene: TRBJ2-5
CDR3 length: 15
D gene: TRBD2
V gene: TRBV5-4
CDR3 protein: CASSPVAGGKETQYF
CDR3 DNA: TGTGCCAGCAGCCCTGTAGCGGGAGGAAAAGAGACCCAGTACTTC

clone size: NA
J gene: TRBJ2-7
CDR3 length: 14
D gene: NA
V gene: TRBV18
CDR3 protein: CASSPLAASYEQYF
CDR3 DNA: TGTGCCAGCTCACCCTTAGCGGCCTCCTACGAGCAGTACTTC

clone size: NA
J gene: TRBJ1-1
CDR3 length: 15
D gene: TRBD1
V gene: TRBV6-6
CDR3 protein: CASSYVGQVNTEAFF
CDR3 DNA: TGTGCCAGCAGTTACGTTGGACAGGTGAACACTGAAGCTTTCTTT

clone size: once
J gene: TRBJ2-1
CDR3 length: 15
D gene: TRBD2
V gene: TRBV3-1/TRBV3-2
CDR3 protein: CASSLAGEGNNEQFF
CDR3 DNA: TGTGCCAGCAGCCTAGCGGGGGAAGGGAACAATGAGCAGTTCTTC

clone size: NA
J gene: TRBJ2-5
CDR3 length: 17
D gene: TRBD2
V gene: TRBV28
CDR3 protein: CASSPGTSGRAAETQYF
CDR3 DNA: TGTGCCAGCAGTCCAGGGACTAGCGGGAGGGCCGCAGAGACCCAGTACTTC

clone size: NA
J gene: TRBJ2-3
CDR3 length: 16
D gene: TRBD2
V gene: TRBV6-2/TRBV6-3
CDR3 protein: CASSDRASGYTDTQYF
CDR3 DNA: TGTGCCAGCAGCGATCGGGCTAGCGGGTACACAGATACGCAGTATTTT

clone size: NA
J gene: TRBJ2-7
CDR3 length: 16
D gene: NA
V gene: TRBV9
CDR3 protein: CASSVGSPLRDYEQYF
CDR3 DNA: TGTGCCAGCAGCGTAGGATCCCCGCTGAGGGATTACGAGCAGTACTTC

clone size: NA
J gene: TRBJ1-1
CDR3 length: 14
D gene: NA
V gene: TRBV3-1/TRBV3-2
CDR3 protein: CASSLQTRNTEAFF
CDR3 DNA: TGTGCCAGCAGCCTACAGACACGGAACACTGAAGCTTTCTTT

clone size: NA
J gene: TRBJ1-2
CDR3 length: 14
D gene: NA
V gene: TRBV9
CDR3 protein: CASSVAYSSYGYTF
CDR3 DNA: TGTGCCAGCAGCGTAGCCTACAGCAGCTATGGCTACACCTTC

clone size: NA
J gene: TRBJ2-3
CDR3 length: 16
D gene: NA
V gene: TRBV9
CDR3 protein: CASSVAGGGATDTQYF
CDR3 DNA: TGTGCCAGCAGCGTAGCGGGTGGGGGGGCCACAGATACGCAGTATTTT

clone size: NA
J gene: TRBJ1-5
CDR3 length: 14
D gene: TRBD1
V gene: TRBV7-2
CDR3 protein: CASSSRDRNQPQHF
CDR3 DNA: TGTGCCAGCAGCTCCCGGGACAGAAATCAGCCCCAGCATTTT

clone size: NA
J gene: TRBJ1-3
CDR3 length: 16
D gene: NA
V gene: TRBV19
CDR3 protein: CATVKGPSPSGNTIYF
CDR3 DNA: TGTGCCACCGTCAAGGGCCCTAGCCCCTCTGGAAACACCATATATTTT

clone size: NA
J gene: TRBJ2-1
CDR3 length: 11
D gene: NA
V gene: TRBV5-6
CDR3 protein: CASSAETEQFF
CDR3 DNA: TGTGCCAGCAGCGCCGAGACAGAGCAGTTCTTC

clone size: NA
J gene: TRBJ2-4
CDR3 length: 14
D gene: TRBD1
V gene: TRBV3-1/TRBV3-2
CDR3 protein: CASSQGTGRNIQYF
CDR3 DNA: TGTGCCAGCAGCCAAGGGACAGGGAGGAACATTCAGTACTTC

clone size: NA
J gene: TRBJ2-2
CDR3 length: 14
D gene: NA
V gene: TRBV29-1
CDR3 protein: CSVDRGKDTGELFF
CDR3 DNA: TGCAGCGTTGATAGGGGAAAGGACACCGGGGAGCTGTTTTTT

clone size: NA
J gene: TRBJ1-2
CDR3 length: 16
D gene: NA
V gene: TRBV19
CDR3 protein: CASSPPGRAGRYGYTF
CDR3 DNA: TGTGCCAGTAGTCCCCCGGGCAGGGCTGGTCGGTATGGCTACACCTTC

clone size: NA
J gene: TRBJ1-2
CDR3 length: 11
D gene: NA
V gene: TRBV2
CDR3 protein: CASSRVQGYTF
CDR3 DNA: TGTGCCAGCAGCAGGGTCCAGGGCTACACCTTC

clone size: NA
J gene: TRBJ2-1
CDR3 length: 19
D gene: NA
V gene: TRBV7-9
CDR3 protein: CASSSGLKTGVQGYNEQFF
CDR3 DNA: TGTGCCAGCAGCTCCGGTTTAAAAACGGGGGTGCAGGGATACAATGAGCAGTTCTTC

clone size: NA
J gene: TRBJ2-2
CDR3 length: 16
D gene: TRBD1
V gene: TRBV3-1/TRBV3-2
CDR3 protein: CASSPYRTGNTGELFF
CDR3 DNA: TGTGCCAGCAGCCCGTACCGGACAGGGAACACCGGGGAGCTGTTTTTT

clone size: NA
J gene: TRBJ1-3
CDR3 length: 15
D gene: NA
V gene: TRBV5-1
CDR3 protein: CASRAMPQPGNTIYF
CDR3 DNA: TGCGCCAGCAGAGCGATGCCCCAACCCGGAAACACCATATATTTT

clone size: NA
J gene: TRBJ2-3
CDR3 length: 16
D gene: TRBD2
V gene: TRBV4-2
CDR3 protein: CASSQGGGLSTDTQYF
CDR3 DNA: TGTGCCAGCAGCCAGGGGGGGGGTCTGAGCACAGATACGCAGTATTTT

clone size: NA
J gene: TRBJ2-1
CDR3 length: 17
D gene: NA
V gene: TRBV5-1
CDR3 protein: CASSSYLATRLYNEQFF
CDR3 DNA: TGCGCCAGCAGCTCCTACCTAGCGACCCGCCTCTACAATGAGCAGTTCTTC

clone size: NA
J gene: TRBJ2-5
CDR3 length: 17
D gene: TRBD2
V gene: TRBV7-2
CDR3 protein: CASSGEALAGGGETQYF
CDR3 DNA: TGTGCCAGCAGCGGGGAGGCTCTAGCGGGGGGAGGAGAGACCCAGTACTTC

clone size: NA
J gene: TRBJ2-7
CDR3 length: 15
D gene: TRBD1
V gene: TRBV28
CDR3 protein: CASSPRDRVRGEQYF
CDR3 DNA: TGTGCCAGCAGTCCCAGGGACAGGGTTCGTGGCGAGCAGTACTTC

clone size: NA
J gene: TRBJ2-1
CDR3 length: 14
D gene: TRBD2
V gene: TRBV6-5
CDR3 protein: CASSYPSGRDEQFF
CDR3 DNA: TGTGCCAGCAGTTACCCTAGCGGCAGGGATGAGCAGTTCTTC

clone size: NA
J gene: TRBJ1-2
CDR3 length: 14
D gene: NA
V gene: TRBV6-5
CDR3 protein: CASSLRAGNYGYTF
CDR3 DNA: TGTGCCAGCAGTCTTAGGGCAGGGAACTATGGCTACACCTTC

clone size: once
J gene: TRBJ2-5
CDR3 length: 15
D gene: NA
V gene: TRBV9
CDR3 protein: CASSAPGLEPPTQYF
CDR3 DNA: TGTGCCAGCAGCGCCCCGGGACTTGAGCCTCCAACCCAGTACTTC

clone size: few
J gene: TRBJ1-1
CDR3 length: 14
D gene: TRBD1
V gene: TRBV5-1
CDR3 protein: CASVDTGANTEAFF
CDR3 DNA: TGCGCCAGCGTAGACACAGGGGCGAACACTGAAGCTTTCTTT

clone size: NA
J gene: TRBJ2-1
CDR3 length: 15
D gene: NA
V gene: TRBV5-1
CDR3 protein: CASSLGGGSYNEQFF
CDR3 DNA: TGCGCCAGCAGCTTGGGCGGCGGCTCCTACAATGAGCAGTTCTTC

clone size: NA
J gene: TRBJ2-7
CDR3 length: 14
D gene: TRBD1
V gene: TRBV5-4
CDR3 protein: CASSPGQGSNEQYF
CDR3 DNA: TGTGCCAGCAGCCCGGGACAGGGGTCCAACGAGCAGTACTTC

clone size: NA
J gene: TRBJ2-3
CDR3 length: 16
D gene: TRBD2
V gene: TRBV25-1
CDR3 protein: CASSIGASGRVDTQYF
CDR3 DNA: TGTGCCAGCAGTATCGGGGCTAGCGGGAGGGTAGATACGCAGTATTTT

clone size: NA
J gene: TRBJ2-7
CDR3 length: 11
D gene: NA
V gene: TRBV20-1
CDR3 protein: CSVTSVYEQYF
CDR3 DNA: TGCAGCGTCACGTCGGTCTACGAGCAGTACTTC